The clone carrying this T cell receptor (beta chain) showed up just a few times. These data belong to a study of T-cell memory formation after mild COVID-19. With constant-segment primers, 5'RACE yielded cDNA libraries of TCR alpha and TCR beta that carried sample barcodes and UMIs. MiXCR, run by TCRdb on the 5' RACE reads, gives a single entry per CDR3 protein. The sample lists fewer than 350,000 distinct CDR3 sequences, roughly an eighth occurring once. Trimming removed 4 bases at V and 5 bases at J, with 16 bases between. CDR3 length equals 14 residues. Germline CDR1 and CDR2: DFQATT and SNEGSKA (reference sequence).

This chain joins TRBV20-1 and TRBJ2-3, with a tentative D call TRBD1 (5 bases). Material for sequencing was PBMCs or a T cell subset sorted from them (not recorded which). The clonotype originates from a man aged 18-30 years who had mild COVID-19 (a few samples of this study predate the infection). Cell type and time point are not known. The CDR3: CSAISQGFGDTQYF. Here the CDR3 DNA reads TGCAGTGCTATTTCTCAGGGCTTTGGAGATACGCAGTATTTT.